This TCR beta chain is drawn from a study of blood T cell repertoires in COVID-19. About the research overall: Material from acute and convalescent COVID-19 was sourced from the United States, Italy and Spain.

The sample holds a few counts of this clone. The V and J ends lost 5 bases and 1 base, in that order; junction bases with no gene match: 8. There are 16 residues in the CDR3. Per germline, CDR1 MDHEN and CDR2 SYDVKM. The table came from immunoSEQ multiplex PCR; TCRdb's copy has only in-frame clones and leaves some out. Here the sample spans about 230,000 clones, more than 75% being singletons. Sequencing was carried out using PBMCs or T cells enriched from blood (not recorded which). The rearrangement links TRBV28 to TRBJ2-1, with 7 bases identical to TRBD1. The TCR originated in a man in his late teens or twenties who had recovered from COVID-19. DNA for the CDR3: TGTGCCAGCAGTACACAGGGGACGGGGTCCTACAATGAGCAGTTCTTC. Amino acids: CASSTQGTGSYNEQFF.